These 8 T cell receptor beta chains came from one sample sequenced in a study of control samples from healthy donors and cancer patients. Clones were sequenced by immunoSEQ multiplex PCR, and TCRdb holds only the in-frame ones, with some missing. The data contain 100,000 to 150,000 clones, approximately 92% of them seen just once; the ten biggest clones take up 5.5%. Sequences were obtained from blood. The receptors here all came from a man aged 18 to 35 in good health.

This clone appeared once. This rearrangement joins TRBV12-2 to TRBJ1-4. TRBV12-2 is classified as a pseudogene. The CDR3 length is 16 residues. The CDR3 is CASRRLGGGRNEKLFF. CDR3 DNA: TGTGCAAGTCGCCGCCTCGGAGGGGGTCGTAATGAAAAACTGTTTTTT.

The gene calls are TRBV15 and TRBJ1-4; unclear D gene. Germline lookup yields CDR1 LNHNV and CDR2 YYDKDF (reference sequence). Trimming left V 5 bases short and J 8 bases short, with 9 bases between. CDR3 length: 12 residues. CDR3 sequence reads: CATSRPREKLFF. Here the CDR3 DNA reads TGTGCCACCAGCCGTCCCCGGGAAAAACTGTTTTTT.

The CDR3: CASRASSTEAFF. CDR3 sequence (DNA): TGTGCCAGCAGAGCCTCGAGCACTGAAGCTTTCTTT. This chain uses TRBV6-5 with TRBJ1-1; D unclear. The CDR3 covers 12 residues. V was pared by 6 bases and J by 4 bases, with 9 bases between. Germline CDR1 is MNHEY and CDR2 is SVGAGI.

This clone has a single count. The chain links TRBV9 to TRBJ2-1, with TRBD2 matching 8 bases. The J segment lost 9 bases and the V segment lost 4 bases, leaving 12 bases of the junction unmatched. CDR3 length: 15 amino acids. Germline CDR1 and CDR2: SGDLS and YYNGEE. Here the CDR3 DNA reads TGTGCCAGCAGCCCTTACGGGACTAGTCCGATTGAGCAGTTCTTC. Encoded protein: CASSPYGTSPIEQFF.

This rearrangement joins TRBV24-1 to TRBJ1-6; D is undetermined. Germline CDR1 reads KGHDR; CDR2 reads SFDVKD. The CDR3 is 20 amino acids. V gave up 0 bases and J gave up 0 bases, with 17 bases separating them. The CDR3 region has the DNA TGTGCCACCAGTGATTTGAATGGTTCACAGTTGAGCTCCTATAATTCACCCCTCCACTTT. Translating it yields CATSDLNGSQLSSYNSPLHF.

This chain connects TRBV12-3 or TRBV12-4 to TRBJ1-5; possible D gene TRBD1, 5 bases. Trimming cost V 3 bases and J 6 bases, with 6 bases left between them. This CDR3 comprises 12 residues. CDR3 region: CASSLGVQPQHF. The CDR3 DNA reads as TGTGCCAGCAGTTTGGGGGTTCAGCCCCAGCATTTT.

The gene calls are TRBV7-6 and TRBJ1-6, with D unclear. Trimming shortened V by 5 bases and J by 9 bases, and 11 bases separated the two germline ends. The CDR3 length is 13 residues. CDR1 SGHVS and CDR2 FNYEAQ come from the germline V gene. CDR3 sequence: CASSPRVSSPLHF. The CDR3 DNA sequence: TGTGCCAGCAGCCCCCGGGTCTCTTCACCCCTCCACTTT.

The chain is built from TRBV7-9 and TRBJ1-2, with 10 bases aligning to TRBD1. Germline values: CDR1 SEHNR, CDR2 FQNEAQ (reference sequence). The CDR3 is 13 residues long. After removal of 5 bases from V and 8 bases from J, the junction contained 5 bases not matched to a gene. Here the CDR3 reads CASSRTGGGGYTF. The CDR3 DNA sequence: TGTGCCAGCAGCCGGACAGGGGGGGGAGGCTACACCTTC. The full variable domain, with the rest looked up from reference TRBV7-9 and TRBJ1-2, is DTGVSQNPRHKITKRGQNVTFRCDPISEHNRLYWYRQTLGQGPEFLTYFQNEAQLEKSRLLSDRFSAERPKGSFSTLEIQRTEQGDSAMYLCASSRTGGGGYTFGSGTRLTVV.